What follows are 27 T cell receptor beta chains derived from one specimen sequenced in a study of blood T cell repertoires in COVID-19. Clones were read by immunoSEQ multiplex PCR, and TCRdb kept only the in-frame ones, dropping some. Of more than 45,000 clones listed, roughly nine tenths were seen once; the top ten hold 5.1%. The material sequenced was peripheral blood. The receptors shown here come from a man in his 70s with acute or convalescent COVID-19.

The chain links TRBV30 to TRBJ1-2; possible D gene TRBD1, 6 bases. Germline assignment: CDR1 GTSNPN and CDR2 SVGIG (reference sequence). Trimming removed 4 bases at V and 7 bases at J, with 19 bases between. This CDR3 comprises 14 residues. The CDR3 protein is CAWNRRAGAIGYTF. For the CDR3, the DNA is TGTGCCTGGAACCGGCGGGCGGGGGCGATTGGCTACACCTTC.

The chain recombines TRBV4-2 with TRBJ2-5; 12 bases are a match to TRBD2. After removal of 2 bases from V and 2 bases from J, the junction contained 3 bases not matched to a gene. CDR3 length equals 16 residues. The V gene's germline CDR1 is LGHNA and CDR2 YNFKEQ. CDR3 DNA: TGTGCCAGCAGCCAAAGTCTAGCGGGGGGGCAAGAGACCCAGTACTTC. It translates to CASSQSLAGGQETQYF.

This chain connects TRBV4-1 to TRBJ1-6; 8 bases align to TRBD1. There are 16 residues in the CDR3. J gave up 8 bases and V 2 bases, and 8 bases lay outside the gene matches. The germline V gene has CDR1 MGHRA and CDR2 YSYEKL. The CDR3 DNA is TGCGCCAGCAGCCAACGTGCACTGACAGGGGATTCACCCCTCCACTTT. Translated, it gives CASSQRALTGDSPLHF.

The V and J genes are TRBV28 and TRBJ2-2; 7 bases line up with TRBD2. This CDR3 spans 15 amino acids. Germline V lookup: CDR1 MDHEN, CDR2 SYDVKM. V dropped 3 bases and J dropped 6; count of bases not matched to a gene: 7. The CDR3 loop is CASSFPGGEAGELFF. CDR3 nucleotide sequence: TGTGCCAGCAGTTTTCCGGGGGGTGAGGCCGGGGAGCTGTTTTTT.

This clone occurred once. The J gene is TRBJ1-4, the V gene TRBV12-3 or TRBV12-4; D is unresolved. There are 12 residues in the CDR3. V lost 6 bases, J lost 4 bases, and 6 bases lay in between. CDR3 amino acids: CASRELNEKLFF. The CDR3 DNA is TGTGCCAGCAGGGAGCTTAATGAAAAACTGTTTTTT.

CDR3 protein: CASSRNRDQPQHF. CDR3 DNA sequence: TGTGCCAGCAGCAGGAACCGAGATCAGCCCCAGCATTTT. The V call is TRBV27, the J call TRBJ1-5, with D unresolved. Germline V gene data show CDR1 as MNHEY and CDR2 as SMNVEV (reference sequence). Trimming stripped 6 bases from V and 5 bases from J, with 11 bases between. The CDR3 has 13 amino acids.

This clone has only a few counts. The V gene is TRBV9, the J gene TRBJ2-3; D possibly corresponds to TRBD2 (6 bases). Germline CDR1 reads SGDLS; CDR2 reads YYNGEE. The CDR3 contains 17 residues. Trimming shortened V by 0 bases and J by 3 bases, and 17 bases separated the two germline ends. CDR3 amino acids: CASSVAIGGTVTDTQYF. The CDR3 nucleotides read TGTGCCAGCAGCGTAGCCATTGGGGGGACGGTTACAGATACGCAGTATTTT.

This chain links TRBV5-5 with TRBJ2-1; TRBD2 is a possible D gene (6 bases). The CDR3 is 17 amino acids. The germline V gene encodes CDR1 SGHKS and CDR2 YYEKEE (reference sequence). V lost 0 bases and J 3 bases, leaving 16 bases between the germline ends. The CDR3 is CASSLAGKREVYNEQFF. CDR3 bases: TGTGCCAGCAGCTTGGCGGGGAAGAGGGAGGTCTACAATGAGCAGTTCTTC.

The rearrangement links TRBV5-1 to TRBJ1-6; weak D call: TRBD1 (6 bases). V was trimmed by 0 bases and J by 9 bases, leaving 10 bases between them. Germline CDR1 is SGHRS and CDR2 is YFSETQ. The CDR3 runs 14 residues. The CDR3 here is CASSLGQGFSPLHF. The CDR3 DNA is TGCGCCAGCAGCTTGGGGCAGGGGTTTTCACCCCTCCACTTT.

The chain combines TRBV5-6 with TRBJ1-4; D is perhaps TRBD1 (5 bases). Germline V gives CDR1 SGHDT, CDR2 YYEEEE. V lost 1 base to trimming and J lost 3 bases, with 13 bases between them. This CDR3 is built from 16 residues. Here the CDR3 DNA reads TGTGCCAGCAGCTTGTGGGAAGCGGGGGCTAATGAAAAACTGTTTTTT. This codes for CASSLWEAGANEKLFF.

V usage is TRBV28 and J usage is TRBJ2-7, with D unresolved. Germline CDR1 is MDHEN and CDR2 is SYDVKM. This CDR3 contains 16 residues. Trimming pared 2 bases from V and 3 bases from J, leaving 17 bases between. This CDR3 is CASSLPGLTRSYEQYF. CDR3 DNA sequence: TGTGCCAGCAGTTTACCAGGCCTGACAAGAAGCTACGAGCAGTACTTC.

The rearrangement uses TRBV19 and TRBJ1-1; 7 nucleotides line up with TRBD1. CDR1 and CDR2 from the germline V gene are LNHDA and SQIVND (reference sequence). The J segment lost 7 bases and the V segment lost 0 bases, leaving 2 bases of the junction unmatched. The CDR3 is 13 residues long. This CDR3 is CASSIDHRGEAFF. The DNA of the CDR3 is TGTGCCAGTAGTATAGATCACAGGGGTGAAGCTTTCTTT.

Points on this clone: At one of its ends the junction is not consistent with the germline gene, which may arise from a read error. V usage is TRBV24-1 and J usage is TRBJ2-1, with 10 bases that match TRBD2. Germline CDR1 and CDR2: KGHDR and SFDVKD. This CDR3 has 16 amino acids. CDR3 in amino acids: CATSEAAGGHYHEQFF. The CDR3, as DNA: TGTGCCACCAGTGAGGCAGCGGGGGGGCACTACCATGAGCAGTTCTTC.

V is TRBV14 and J is TRBJ1-2; weak D call: TRBD1 (5 bases). Trimming cost V 1 base and J 4 bases, with 7 bases left between them. The germline V gene has CDR1 SGHDN and CDR2 FVKESK. The CDR3 sequence is 13 residues long. The CDR3 reads CASSQVGPYGYTF. In DNA form, the CDR3 reads TGTGCCAGCAGCCAAGTGGGGCCCTATGGCTACACCTTC.

J is TRBJ2-6 and V is TRBV19, with TRBD1 identical over 7 bases. With 10 bases clipped from V and 1 base from J, the junction kept 4 bases outside the gene matches. Germline V gene data show CDR1 as LNHDA and CDR2 as SQIVND (reference sequence). The CDR3 runs to 14 residues. CDR3 loop: CATRDSSGANVLTF. The CDR3 bases are TGTGCCACTCGGGACAGTTCTGGGGCCAACGTCCTGACTTTC.

The V gene is TRBV18, the J gene TRBJ1-4, with D perhaps matching TRBD1 (5 bases). Germline assignment: CDR1 KGHSH and CDR2 LQKENI. This CDR3 has 15 amino acids. The V and J ends lost 1 base and 4 bases respectively, with 10 bases between them. CDR3 loop: CASSPQGTFNEKLFF. The CDR3 DNA is TGTGCCAGCTCACCACAGGGGACTTTTAATGAAAAACTGTTTTTT.

The chain has TRBV24-1 and TRBJ1-4; 10 bases are a match to TRBD1. The trim removed 7 bases at V and 7 bases at J, leaving 5 bases unmatched. Germline CDR1 reads KGHDR; CDR2 reads SFDVKD. This CDR3 has 14 amino acids. CDR3: CATRKGQGFEKLFF. The CDR3 DNA sequence: TGTGCCACCAGAAAGGGACAGGGGTTTGAAAAACTGTTTTTT.

This chain connects TRBV19 to TRBJ1-2; TRBD1 matches at 7 bases. Trimming at V came to 4 bases and at J to 2 bases, leaving 13 bases not matched to a gene. CDR3 length equals 17 residues. Germline values: CDR1 LNHDA, CDR2 SQIVND (reference sequence). The CDR3 loop is CASSTRSPGQLNYGYTF. CDR3 DNA: TGTGCCAGTAGTACCCGCTCCCCGGGACAGTTAAACTATGGCTACACCTTC.

The chain has TRBV2 and TRBJ1-5; D may be TRBD1 (5 bases). Germline values: CDR1 SNHLY, CDR2 FYNNEI. The germline V and J ends were trimmed by 9 bases and 6 bases, with 9 bases remaining between them. This CDR3 contains 11 residues. CDR3 nucleotides: TGTGCCAGTGGGGACTCTCAGCCCCAGCATTTT. Protein: CASGDSQPQHF. The whole variable domain, filled in from reference TRBV2 and TRBJ1-5, reads EPEVTQTPSHQVTQMGQEVILRCVPISNHLYFYWYRQILGQKVEFLVSFYNNEISEKSEIFDDQFSVERPDGSNFTLKIRSTKLEDSAMYFCASGDSQPQHFGDGTRLSIL.

The chain links TRBV15 to TRBJ2-4; weak D call: TRBD2 (5 bases). CDR3 length equals 18 residues. Trimming shortened V by 0 bases and J by 0 bases, and 15 bases separated the two germline ends. In germline, CDR1 is LNHNV, CDR2 YYDKDF (reference sequence). The CDR3 protein is CATSRENEGYLAKNIQYF. In DNA, the CDR3 is TGTGCCACCAGCAGAGAAAACGAGGGATATCTAGCCAAAAACATTCAGTACTTC.

J is TRBJ1-2 and V is TRBV3-1 (or the pseudogene TRBV3-2), with 11 bases that match TRBD1. The CDR3 has 15 residues. Germline-derived CDR1 and CDR2 are LGHDT and YNNKEL (reference sequence). With V trimmed by 1 base and J by 4 bases, 2 bases remained unmatched. CDR3 DNA sequence: TGTGCCAGCAGCCAAGGGACAGGGGGCTTCTATGGCTACACCTTC. It yields the protein CASSQGTGGFYGYTF.

This chain connects TRBV18 to TRBJ1-1; 12 nucleotides agree with TRBD1. Germline CDR1 reads KGHSH; CDR2 reads LQKENI. V dropped 2 bases and J dropped 5; count of bases not matched to a gene: 9. This CDR3 comprises 17 residues. The CDR3, as DNA: TGTGCCAGCTCACCAAATATCCGGGACAGGGGGCGGACTGAAGCTTTCTTT. Its protein product is CASSPNIRDRGRTEAFF.

The rearrangement joins TRBV5-1 to TRBJ1-1; D remains unclear. The CDR3 has 15 residues. Per the germline V gene, CDR1 is SGHRS and CDR2 is YFSETQ. V lost 1 base and J lost 3, with 13 bases in between. The CDR3 protein is CASSLTGVGDTEAFF. The CDR3, as DNA: TGCGCCAGCAGCTTGACGGGAGTTGGGGACACTGAAGCTTTCTTT. The variable domain in full, with the rest retrieved from reference TRBV5-1 and TRBJ1-1, is KAGVTQTPRYLIKTRGQQVTLSCSPISGHRSVSWYQQTPGQGLQFLFEYFSETQRNKGNFPGRFSGRQFSNSRSEMNVSTLELGDSALYLCASSLTGVGDTEAFFGQGTRLTVV.

V is TRBV2 and J is TRBJ2-7, with TRBD1 matching 9 bases. The CDR3 sequence is 15 residues long. The ends lost 6 bases at V and 4 bases at J; junction bases unmatched: 10. Germline-derived CDR1 and CDR2 are SNHLY and FYNNEI. For the CDR3, the DNA is TGTGCCAGCAGAGGCACCGGGACAGGGAGATACGAGCAGTACTTC. Amino acids: CASRGTGTGRYEQYF.

This chain links TRBV5-1 with TRBJ1-4; D may be TRBD1 (5 bases). Trimming took 0 bases from V and 7 from J, leaving 13 bases between them. CDR3 length equals 15 residues. The germline V gene encodes CDR1 SGHRS and CDR2 YFSETQ. CDR3 bases: TGCGCCAGCAGCTTGGGTGGACAAGGTGGTGAAAAACTGTTTTTT. Amino acid sequence: CASSLGGQGGEKLFF.

The chain combines TRBV23-1 with TRBJ2-7; 11 positions agree with TRBD2. TRBV23-1 falls under the ORF class, with uncertain function. CDR3 length equals 13 residues. V lost 7 bases, J lost 2 bases, and 1 base stayed unmatched. DNA for the CDR3: TGCGCCAGCACACTAGCGGGGGCCTACGAGCAGTACTTC. Its translation is CASTLAGAYEQYF.

This rearrangement joins TRBV18 to TRBJ1-4, with a tentative D call TRBD1 (6 bases). Trimming shortened V by 0 bases and J by 6 bases, and 11 bases separated the two germline ends. From germline, CDR1 is KGHSH and CDR2 LQKENI. The CDR3 contains 15 residues. The CDR3 region is CASSPPRGRDEKLFF. The CDR3 nucleotides are TGTGCCAGCTCACCACCCAGGGGACGGGATGAAAAACTGTTTTTT.